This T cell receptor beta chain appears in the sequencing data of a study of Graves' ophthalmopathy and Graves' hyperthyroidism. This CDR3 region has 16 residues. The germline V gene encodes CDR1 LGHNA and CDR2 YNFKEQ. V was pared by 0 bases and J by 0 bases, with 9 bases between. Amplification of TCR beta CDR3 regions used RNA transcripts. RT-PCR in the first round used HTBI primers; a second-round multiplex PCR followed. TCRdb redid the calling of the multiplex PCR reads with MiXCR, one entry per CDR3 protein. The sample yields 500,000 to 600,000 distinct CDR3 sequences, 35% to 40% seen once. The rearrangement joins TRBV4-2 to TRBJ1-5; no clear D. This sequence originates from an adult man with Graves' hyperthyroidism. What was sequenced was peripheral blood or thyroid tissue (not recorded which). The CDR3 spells CASSQDLPYSNQPQHF. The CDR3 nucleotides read TGTGCCAGCAGCCAAGATTTGCCTTATAGCAATCAGCCCCAGCATTTT.